The clone carrying this T cell receptor (beta chain) was seen once. Its cognate antigen is unknown. The record originates from a study of cytomegalovirus exposure and HLA in healthy donors. The overall study: Early release data held roughly 90 million unique TCRs from HLA-typed donors.

The PCR used 60 Vbeta and 13 Jbeta primers. The method was immunoSEQ multiplex PCR; TCRdb's version includes in-frame clones alone and lacks a portion of them. The table lists around 67,000 clones, around 78% of them singletons. The germline V gene encodes CDR1 MNHEY and CDR2 SVGAGI. This CDR3 is 14 amino acids long. Between the trimmed V and J ends, which lost 3 bases and 5 bases, there was a span of 8 bases. General study points: As a later analysis revealed, most CMV-associated TCR beta chains appeared HLA-restricted. Trimming of TCR beta V- and J-genes showed a link, identified in a later analysis, to a missense DCLRE1C variant. For most TCR sequences rarity was the rule, although some public TCRs occurred in many donors.

This TCR derives from a man younger than 35 in good health and CMV-seropositive. Sample: PBMCs. The rearrangement joins TRBV6-5 to TRBJ1-6; TRBD1 might be the D (6 bases). The CDR3 DNA is TGTGCCAGCAGTTATGGACAGAATAATTCACCCCTCCACTTT. Translation: CASSYGQNNSPLHF.